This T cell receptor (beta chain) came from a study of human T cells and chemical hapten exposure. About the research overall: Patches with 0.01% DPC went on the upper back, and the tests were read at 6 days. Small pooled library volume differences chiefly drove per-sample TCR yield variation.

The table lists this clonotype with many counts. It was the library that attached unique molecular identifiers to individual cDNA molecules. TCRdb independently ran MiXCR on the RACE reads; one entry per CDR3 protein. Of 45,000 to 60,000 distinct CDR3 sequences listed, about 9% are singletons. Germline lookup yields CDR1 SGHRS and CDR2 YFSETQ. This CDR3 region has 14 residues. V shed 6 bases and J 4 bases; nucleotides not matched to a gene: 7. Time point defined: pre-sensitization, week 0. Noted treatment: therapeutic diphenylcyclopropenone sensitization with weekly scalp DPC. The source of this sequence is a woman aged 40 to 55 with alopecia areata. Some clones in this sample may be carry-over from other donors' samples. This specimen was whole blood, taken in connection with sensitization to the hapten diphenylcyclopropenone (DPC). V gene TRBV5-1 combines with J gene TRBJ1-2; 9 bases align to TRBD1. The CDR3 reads CASTRTGEAYGYTF. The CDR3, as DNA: TGCGCCAGCACCAGGACAGGGGAAGCCTATGGCTACACCTTC.